The 2 T cell receptor beta chains below all came from one sample that was sequenced in a study of blood T cell repertoires in COVID-19. Profiling relied on immunoSEQ multiplex PCR, and the TCRdb table lists in-frame clones only, not all of them. Among about 260,000 clones listed, 85% to 90% were seen once. Material for sequencing was peripheral blood. These TCRs come from a woman in her thirties or forties with acute or convalescent COVID-19.

CDR3 in DNA: TGTGCCAGCAGCCCCCGACAGGGGGATGTGGATGAGCAGTTCTTC. Protein sequence: CASSPRQGDVDEQFF. V is TRBV13 and J is TRBJ2-1, with TRBD1 matching 9 bases. V shed 5 bases, J shed 8 bases, and the junction held 10 bases outside the gene matches. Germline CDR1 reads PRHDT; CDR2 reads FYEKMQ (reference sequence). The CDR3 totals 15 residues.

V and J are TRBV4-1 and TRBJ1-2, with 12 bases lining up with TRBD1. The CDR3 is made up of 17 amino acids. CDR1 and CDR2 (germline): MGHRA, YSYEKL. With V trimmed by 5 bases and J by 4 bases, 11 bases remained unmatched. Here the CDR3 reads CASSIIAGTGGVYGYTF. DNA for the CDR3: TGCGCCAGCAGCATTATAGCCGGGACAGGGGGCGTCTATGGCTACACCTTC.